This T cell receptor beta chain is from a study of cytomegalovirus exposure and HLA in healthy donors. General study points: At a 0.05 false discovery rate, a later analysis found 15,000 to 20,000 TCR beta sequences to be associated with HLA alleles. Reported results showed that the classifier diagnosed cytomegalovirus status with high specificity and sensitivity.

PCR primers comprised 60 Vbeta and 13 Jbeta primers. Repertoires were generated with immunoSEQ multiplex PCR, while TCRdb's copy carries only in-frame clones and drops some. The table gives about 160,000 clones; the top ten clones make up around 1.2% of it. A note on this clone: Its antigen remains unidentified.

This clonotype originated in an older woman in good health and CMV-seronegative. Sequenced material: PBMCs.

CDR3 nucleotide sequence: TGTGCCAGCAGCTTGGGGGGGACAGGGACCACCGGGGAGCTGTTTTTT. It specifies CASSLGGTGTTGELFF. This chain uses TRBV5-6 with TRBJ2-2, with 9 bases identical to TRBD1. This CDR3 has 16 amino acids. V trimming: 0 bases; J trimming: 4 bases; junction bases outside the gene matches: 4. Germline V gene sequence: CDR1 SGHDT, CDR2 YYEEEE.